This T cell receptor (beta chain) came from a study of cytomegalovirus exposure and HLA in healthy donors. The CDR3 spans 15 residues. CDR1 and CDR2 (germline): KGHSH, LQKENI. The ends were cut back, 2 bases at V and 5 bases at J, with 15 bases in the middle. This clone has more than one count but fewer than ten. Use of 60 Vbeta and 13 Jbeta primers characterized the PCR. Clones were sequenced by immunoSEQ multiplex PCR, and TCRdb holds only the in-frame ones, with some missing. The sample lists 110,000 or so clones; 65% to 75% were seen once. What was sequenced was PBMCs. This TCR derives from a woman between 35 and 50 years old in good health and CMV-seropositive. The rearrangement uses TRBV18 and TRBJ1-2; D gene uncertain. CDR3 nucleotide sequence: TGTGCCAGCTCACCAGGGCAGTCGGGGAGTTATGGCTACACCTTC. As protein: CASSPGQSGSYGYTF.